These 22 T cell receptor beta chains were all obtained from the same sample, sequenced in a study of blood T cell repertoires in COVID-19 (dated by TCRdb to 2020 to 2022). Library preparation used the immunoSEQ multiplex PCR assay. Imported from immuneACCESS, the table was reduced by TCRdb to in-frame sequences with V and J called. These copies leave out some clones; in studies compared against another copy, an unresolved V gene accounts for under half, and the cause of the remainder is not known. This sample comprises over 150,000 clones, about four fifths of them detected only once. Over 9.5% of the sample comes from the top ten. The sequencing sample was made of peripheral blood. The source of these receptors is a woman older than 75 with active or convalescent COVID-19.

This sequence joins TRBV3-1 (or the pseudogene TRBV3-2) and TRBJ2-5; 14 positions match TRBD2. Germline CDR1 and CDR2: LGHDT and YNNKEL (reference sequence). The CDR3 is made up of 16 amino acids. The V and J ends lost 6 bases and 7 bases, in that order; junction bases with no gene match: 10. DNA of the CDR3: TGTGCCAGCAGTCAGACTAGCGGGAGGGTCCGTCGGACCCAGTACTTC. It encodes CASSQTSGRVRRTQYF.

V usage is TRBV6-1 and J usage is TRBJ1-4, with TRBD1 as a possible D gene (6 bases). The CDR3 is 17 residues long. Trimming left V 0 bases short and J 0 bases short, with 11 bases between. CDR1 MNHNS and CDR2 SASEGT come from the germline V gene. The CDR3 nucleotides are TGTGCCAGCAGTGAAGCGTTCAGGGGATCAACTAATGAAAAACTGTTTTTT. Translation gives CASSEAFRGSTNEKLFF.

The chain is built from TRBV19 and TRBJ1-2; D call uncertain. The V gene's germline CDR1 is LNHDA and CDR2 SQIVND (reference sequence). The CDR3 sequence is 13 residues long. Trimming shortened V by 7 bases and J by 0 bases, and 9 bases separated the two germline ends. This CDR3 reads CASTHRPNYGYTF. DNA for the CDR3: TGTGCCAGTACCCACAGACCTAACTATGGCTACACCTTC.

The chain is built from TRBV11-2 and TRBJ2-3, with 9 bases matching TRBD1. The V and J ends lost 6 bases and 6 bases, in that order; junction bases with no gene match: 10. Germline-derived CDR1 and CDR2 are SGHAT and FQNNGV. The CDR3 extends over 15 amino acids. CDR3 region: CASRFGGTGRDTQYF. In nucleotides, the CDR3 is TGTGCCAGCAGGTTTGGGGGGACAGGGCGTGATACGCAGTATTTT.

J is TRBJ1-2 and V is TRBV28, with D hard to call. The germline gives CDR1 MDHEN, CDR2 SYDVKM. The CDR3 sequence is 16 residues long. Between the trimmed V and J ends, which lost 2 bases and 2 bases, there was a span of 15 bases. The CDR3 bases are TGTGCCAGCAGTTTACGCCCGGGTGATGGAAACTATGGCTACACCTTC. Translation gives CASSLRPGDGNYGYTF.

The genes are TRBV3-1 (or the pseudogene TRBV3-2) and TRBJ2-7; a possible D gene is TRBD2 (6 bases). The CDR3 spans 15 residues. Germline CDR1 LGHDT, CDR2 YNNKEL (reference sequence). V lost 1 base, J lost 3 bases, and 13 bases lay in between. The CDR3 here is CASSQGAGSRYEQYF. CDR3 sequence (DNA): TGTGCCAGCAGCCAAGGGGCGGGATCACGCTACGAGCAGTACTTC.

The rearrangement joins TRBV10-3 to TRBJ2-5, with 7 bases lining up with TRBD1. The CDR3 extends over 15 amino acids. In germline, CDR1 is ENHRY, CDR2 SYGVKD. The V gene end was trimmed by 10 bases and the J gene end by 0 bases; junction bases not matched to a gene: 11. The CDR3 DNA reads as TGTGCCACTTACACGGCCAGGGGGAACCAAGAGACCCAGTACTTC. Protein product: CATYTARGNQETQYF.

This chain links TRBV7-2 with TRBJ1-6; D may be TRBD1 (5 bases). CDR3 length: 14 amino acids. Germline assignment: CDR1 SGHTA and CDR2 FQGNSA. Trimming left V 1 base short and J 9 bases short, with 10 bases between. The CDR3 here is CASSLERGVSPLHF. DNA for the CDR3: TGTGCCAGCAGCTTAGAGCGGGGGGTTTCACCCCTCCACTTT.

This chain links TRBV7-9 with TRBJ1-2; no reliable D call. Germline-derived CDR1 and CDR2 are SEHNR and FQNEAQ (reference sequence). The V gene lost 1 base and the J gene lost 1 base, with 7 bases spanning the gap. The CDR3 runs 14 residues. The CDR3 region is CASSLEAGNYGYTF. Here the CDR3 DNA reads TGTGCCAGCAGCTTAGAGGCAGGTAACTATGGCTACACCTTC.

This clone was observed once. V gene TRBV10-1 combines with J gene TRBJ2-1; 9 nucleotides match TRBD1. Germline-derived CDR1 and CDR2 are WNHNN and SYGVQD (reference sequence). The CDR3 extends over 16 amino acids. V was clipped by 0 bases and J by 6 bases; unmatched bases: 6. The chain's CDR3 is CASSESQGTGFNEQFF. CDR3 nucleotides: TGCGCCAGCAGTGAGTCGCAGGGGACAGGGTTCAATGAGCAGTTCTTC.

The chain joins TRBV4-2 to TRBJ2-7; 8 bases are a match to TRBD1. CDR3 length: 17 amino acids. Unmatched junction bases numbered 7, after V lost 0 bases and J lost 0 bases. Germline CDR1 LGHNA, CDR2 YNFKEQ. The DNA for the CDR3 is TGTGCCAGCAGCCAAGACAGGACAGGGTTCTCCTCCTACGAGCAGTACTTC. Encoded protein: CASSQDRTGFSSYEQYF.

The chain couples TRBV5-1 to TRBJ2-2; 9 positions match TRBD2. Germline V gives CDR1 SGHRS, CDR2 YFSETQ. The V gene end was trimmed by 4 bases and the J gene end by 6 bases; junction bases not matched to a gene: 10. This CDR3 contains 16 residues. The CDR3 reads CASSPRSGRIAGELFF. DNA of the CDR3: TGCGCCAGCAGCCCTCGGAGCGGGAGGATCGCCGGGGAGCTGTTTTTT.

The chain recombines TRBV7-9 with TRBJ2-4, with TRBD2 matching over 8 bases. Trimming removed 5 bases from V and 3 bases from J; junction bases left unmatched: 3. The germline V gene has CDR1 SEHNR and CDR2 FQNEAQ (reference sequence). The CDR3 spans 14 residues. CDR3 DNA sequence: TGTGCCAGCAGCAGTCGGGGGGGCAAAAACATTCAGTACTTC. Protein product: CASSSRGGKNIQYF.

The chain joins TRBV5-1 to TRBJ1-4; D uncertain. This CDR3 is 13 amino acids long. The germline CDR1 and CDR2 sequences are SGHRS and YFSETQ. Trimming pared 0 bases from V and 5 bases from J, leaving 5 bases between. CDR3 loop: CASSLGHNEKLFF. CDR3 nucleotides: TGCGCCAGCAGCTTGGGACACAATGAAAAACTGTTTTTT.

The chain employs TRBV19 and TRBJ1-2; the D gene is possibly TRBD1 (6 bases). The CDR3 totals 15 residues. CDR1 and CDR2 (germline): LNHDA, SQIVND (reference sequence). V shed 3 bases and J shed 4 bases, with 15 bases lying between them. The CDR3 loop is CASSITEDRSYGYTF. The CDR3 DNA sequence: TGTGCCAGTAGTATTACGGAAGACAGGTCCTATGGCTACACCTTC.

This chain joins TRBV6-6 and TRBJ1-2; TRBD1 agrees at 8 bases. Germline CDR1 and CDR2: MNHNY and SVGAGI (reference sequence). The trim removed 2 bases at V and 3 bases at J, leaving 8 bases unmatched. The CDR3 sequence is 16 residues long. The CDR3: CASSYPGDRLHYGYTF. In nucleotides, the CDR3 is TGTGCCAGCAGTTACCCGGGGGACAGGCTCCACTATGGCTACACCTTC.

The rearrangement uses TRBV12-5 and TRBJ2-7; 8 bases match TRBD1. This CDR3 comprises 13 residues. Trimming took 1 base from V and 5 from J; bases not matched to a gene: 1. Per the germline V gene, CDR1 is LGHNT and CDR2 is FRNRAP. DNA for the CDR3: TGTGCTAGTGGTTTGGGGACAGGGAACGAGCAGTACTTC. This sequence encodes CASGLGTGNEQYF. Full variable domain (missing parts from reference TRBV12-5 and TRBJ2-7): DARVTQTPRHKVTEMGQEVTMRCQPILGHNTVFWYRQTMMQGLELLAYFRNRAPLDDSGMPKDRFSAEMPDATLATLKIQPSEPRDSAVYFCASGLGTGNEQYFGPGTRLTVT.

The V gene is TRBV2, the J gene TRBJ1-1, with 9 bases identical to TRBD1. The CDR3 spans 14 residues. Germline V gives CDR1 SNHLY, CDR2 FYNNEI. Trimming removed 4 bases from V and 4 bases from J; junction bases left unmatched: 4. The CDR3 here is CASSGQGGVTEAFF. DNA for the CDR3: TGTGCCAGCAGTGGACAGGGGGGGGTCACTGAAGCTTTCTTT. Using reference TRBV2 and TRBJ1-1 for the parts outside the CDR3, the full variable domain is EPEVTQTPSHQVTQMGQEVILRCVPISNHLYFYWYRQILGQKVEFLVSFYNNEISEKSEIFDDQFSVERPDGSNFTLKIRSTKLEDSAMYFCASSGQGGVTEAFFGQGTRLTVV.

J is TRBJ2-7 and V is TRBV2, with 8 bases fitting TRBD1. V shed 4 bases, J shed 1 base, and the junction held 6 bases outside the gene matches. This CDR3 is 15 amino acids long. Germline assignment: CDR1 SNHLY and CDR2 FYNNEI. CDR3 DNA sequence: TGTGCCAGCAGTGGGACAGGGATACTGTCCTACGAGCAGTACTTC. It encodes CASSGTGILSYEQYF.

The chain employs TRBV28 and TRBJ2-7; 10 bases agree with TRBD1. The CDR3 is made up of 16 amino acids. V dropped 5 bases and J dropped 1; count of bases not matched to a gene: 8. Looked up from germline, CDR1 is MDHEN and CDR2 is SYDVKM. The CDR3 here is CASSAPGTGDSYEQYF. The CDR3 region has the DNA TGTGCCAGCAGTGCCCCCGGGACAGGGGATTCCTACGAGCAGTACTTC.

The chain has TRBV2 and TRBJ1-2; no firm D call. V was trimmed by 1 base and J by 4 bases, leaving 7 bases between them. The CDR3 runs 13 residues. The germline V gene has CDR1 SNHLY and CDR2 FYNNEI. The chain's CDR3 is CASSEGRVYGYTF. As DNA, the CDR3 is TGTGCCAGCAGTGAAGGACGGGTCTATGGCTACACCTTC.

This chain uses TRBV5-8 with TRBJ2-5; 12 nucleotides align to TRBD1. The V segment lost 4 bases and the J segment 5 bases; nucleotides outside the gene matches: 9. CDR1 is SGHTS, CDR2 YDEGEE, per germline. The CDR3 is 16 residues long. For the CDR3, the DNA is TGTGCCAGCAGCCTGGGGACAGGGGGCGGTTCCGAGACCCAGTACTTC. It encodes CASSLGTGGGSETQYF.